The 13 T cell receptor beta chains reported below all come from one sample, sequenced in a study of T cells in Graves' hyperthyroidism and ophthalmopathy. TCR beta CDR3 region amplification was performed from RNA transcripts. The HTBI set primed first-round TCR CDR3 RT-PCR. TCRdb re-derived calls from the multiplex PCR reads in MiXCR, one entry per CDR3 protein. Of 490,000 or so distinct CDR3 sequences listed, around a fifth are singletons. The source material was blood. The origin of the receptors is a woman in her 70s with Graves' ophthalmopathy.

This clonotype was seen repeatedly, ten times or more. The J gene is TRBJ2-3, the V gene TRBV2; no clear D gene. V lost 5 bases to trimming and J lost 4 bases, with 7 bases between them. The CDR3 covers 12 residues. Looked up from germline, CDR1 is SNHLY and CDR2 is FYNNEI. The CDR3 here is CASSRLADTQYF. As DNA, the CDR3 is TGTGCCAGCAGTAGACTTGCAGATACGCAGTATTTT.

The chain carries TRBV7-2 and TRBJ2-3, with 8 bases fitting TRBD2. Trimming took 5 bases from V and 6 from J; bases not matched to a gene: 16. Germline V lookup: CDR1 SGHTA, CDR2 FQGNSA. The CDR3 length is 17 residues. The CDR3 region is CASSQKVLSGNIDTQYF. The CDR3 DNA reads as TGTGCCAGCAGCCAAAAAGTGCTTAGCGGGAACATCGATACGCAGTATTTT.

As DNA, the CDR3 is TGTGCCAGCAGCCAAGATATCGCCCGGGAGCAGTACTTC. Amino acid sequence: CASSQDIAREQYF. The chain uses TRBV4-2 and TRBJ2-7; no clear D gene. Germline values: CDR1 LGHNA, CDR2 YNFKEQ. Trimming took off 0 bases at V and 7 bases at J, with 10 bases between the two ends. The CDR3 consists of 13 residues.

J is TRBJ1-2 and V is TRBV13; perhaps TRBD1 as D (5 bases). CDR1 is PRHDT, CDR2 FYEKMQ, per germline (reference sequence). Trimming removed 7 bases at V and 4 bases at J, with 16 bases between. This CDR3 has 14 residues. The CDR3 loop is CASIPRGGIYGYTF. DNA of the CDR3: TGTGCCAGCATCCCCCGTGGGGGGATCTATGGCTACACCTTC.

This clonotype has a count of ten or more. CDR3 bases: TGTGCCAGCAGTCCGAAAAGGGGATCCTACGAGCAGTACTTC. Protein sequence: CASSPKRGSYEQYF. This chain links TRBV6-1 with TRBJ2-7; D is perhaps TRBD1 (5 bases). The germline V gene has CDR1 MNHNS and CDR2 SASEGT. V was pared by 5 bases and J by 1 base, with 12 bases between. The length of the CDR3 is 14 residues.

The chain couples TRBV7-9 to TRBJ1-2; D ambiguous. Germline lookup yields CDR1 SEHNR and CDR2 FQNEAQ (reference sequence). This CDR3 is 13 amino acids long. Deletions cut 5 bases from V and 4 bases from J, with 11 bases between. The CDR3 DNA sequence: TGTGCCAGCAGCCCCGACACTCTCTATGGCTACACCTTC. It translates to CASSPDTLYGYTF.

This clonotype was counted a few times. The V and J genes are TRBV18 and TRBJ2-1, with 12 bases lining up with TRBD2. The CDR3 runs 15 residues. CDR1 is KGHSH, CDR2 LQKENI, per germline. With 4 bases clipped from V and 6 bases from J, the junction kept 4 bases outside the gene matches. The CDR3 sequence: CASSQLAGGRNEQFF. The CDR3 DNA follows: TGTGCCAGCTCACAACTAGCGGGGGGTCGCAATGAGCAGTTCTTC.

The rearrangement links TRBV15 to TRBJ2-7, with TRBD1 identical over 9 bases. J gave up 4 bases and V 0 bases, and 4 bases lay outside the gene matches. The CDR3 has 15 amino acids. In germline, CDR1 is LNHNV, CDR2 YYDKDF (reference sequence). CDR3 residues: CATSRDKQGAYEQYF. The CDR3 coding sequence is TGTGCCACCAGCAGAGATAAACAGGGGGCGTACGAGCAGTACTTC.

The chain carries TRBV5-5 and TRBJ2-7; a possible D gene is TRBD1 (5 bases). V was trimmed by 3 bases and J by 2 bases, leaving 12 bases between them. The germline CDR1 and CDR2 sequences are SGHKS and YYEKEE (reference sequence). CDR3 length: 14 residues. As DNA, the CDR3 is TGTGCCAGCAGCTCCTTCAGGGCGACCTACGAGCAGTACTTC. Its protein product is CASSSFRATYEQYF.

This clonotype has a handful of counts. The CDR3 nucleotides are TGTGCCGCGGGGGGAAACACCATATATTTT. This translates into CAAGGNTIYF. The chain couples TRBV2 to TRBJ1-3; D is unclear. The CDR3 is made up of 10 amino acids. Germline lookup yields CDR1 SNHLY and CDR2 FYNNEI. V gave up 11 bases and J gave up 4 bases, with 6 bases separating them.

J is TRBJ1-4 and V is TRBV7-2, with D unresolved. V shed 1 base and J shed 4 bases, with 7 bases lying between them. Germline V gene sequence: CDR1 SGHTA, CDR2 FQGNSA. The CDR3 runs 14 residues. The CDR3: CASSLGGSNEKLFF. CDR3 DNA: TGTGCCAGCAGCTTAGGTGGAAGTAATGAAAAACTGTTTTTT. Full variable domain (rest looked up from reference TRBV7-2 and TRBJ1-4): GAGVSQSPSNKVTEKGKDVELRCDPISGHTALYWYRQSLGQGLEFLIYFQGNSAPDKSGLPSDRFSAERTGGSVSTLTIQRTQQEDSAVYLCASSLGGSNEKLFFGSGTQLSVL.

A few counts support this clonotype. The CDR3, as DNA: TGCAGTGCCTTAACCGGACAGGTCACGGGGGGCACAGATACGCAGTATTTT. Its protein is CSALTGQVTGGTDTQYF. This chain uses TRBV20-1 with TRBJ2-3; a weak D match, TRBD1 (7 bases). The V gene's germline CDR1 is DFQATT and CDR2 SNEGSKA (reference sequence). There are 17 residues in the CDR3. Trimming stripped 6 bases from V and 1 base from J, with 23 bases between.

This clonotype was detected a few times. This rearrangement joins TRBV6-1 to TRBJ2-7, with D possibly matching TRBD2 (6 bases). From germline, CDR1 is MNHNS and CDR2 SASEGT. The V and J ends lost 11 bases and 5 bases respectively, with 16 bases between them. The CDR3 is 12 residues long. The CDR3 spells CAGGSEGHEQYF. Here the CDR3 DNA reads TGTGCCGGGGGGTCAGAGGGACACGAGCAGTACTTC.